One and the same sample provided the 24 T cell receptor beta chains below, sequenced in a study of vaccination effects on CD4 cells after COVID-19. Their target antigens are unknown. The ViraFEST assay expanded antigen-specific CD4+ T cells with viral peptide pools before sequencing. The authors isolated CD4+ T cells after about eleven days of culture. The individual was infected with SARS-CoV-2 between March and December 2020, as confirmed by PCR. Everyone in the study got two shots of either the BNT162b2 or mRNA-1273 vaccine. Assay: immunoSEQ multiplex PCR; the TCRdb copy retains only in-frame clones and omits some. The table shows 15,000 to 20,000 clones, with under 85% occurring only once. This material consisted of CD4+ T cells from PBMCs cultured with SARS-CoV-2 spike peptides, taken after COVID-19 vaccination. The source of these receptors is a human donor who had a prior SARS-CoV-2 infection.

The chain combines TRBV5-1 with TRBJ2-7, with a weak D call TRBD2 (5 bases). The CDR3 is made up of 13 amino acids. Trimming took off 4 bases at V and 3 bases at J, with 11 bases between the two ends. The germline V gene has CDR1 SGHRS and CDR2 YFSETQ. CDR3 sequence (DNA): TGCGCCAGCAGCGTTGGACTCTACTACGAGCAGTACTTC. This sequence encodes CASSVGLYYEQYF.

The chain is built from TRBV19 and TRBJ1-1, with 9 positions matching TRBD1. Trimming cost V 5 bases and J 4 bases; bases outside gene matches: 8. The CDR3 sequence is 15 residues long. Germline V lookup: CDR1 LNHDA, CDR2 SQIVND (reference sequence). CDR3 DNA: TGTGCCAGTAGTGCCCGGACAGGGGTGGGCACTGAAGCTTTCTTT. Amino acids: CASSARTGVGTEAFF. Drawing the rest from reference TRBV19 and TRBJ1-1, the complete variable domain is DGGITQSPKYLFRKEGQNVTLSCEQNLNHDAMYWYRQDPGQGLRLIYYSQIVNDFQKGDIAEGYSVSREKKESFPLTVTSAQKNPTAFYLCASSARTGVGTEAFFGQGTRLTVV.

The chain joins TRBV7-9 to TRBJ1-1, with TRBD1 matching 8 bases. Germline values: CDR1 SEHNR, CDR2 FQNEAQ (reference sequence). The CDR3 sequence is 16 residues long. V dropped 5 bases and J dropped 5; count of bases not matched to a gene: 13. DNA for the CDR3: TGTGCCAGCAGCCCGCGATGGTGGACAGGGCGAACTGAAGCTTTCTTT. Translated: CASSPRWWTGRTEAFF.

The chain is built from TRBV5-8 and TRBJ1-3; D may be TRBD1 (5 bases). CDR3 length: 14 amino acids. Deletions cut 0 bases from V and 8 bases from J, with 12 bases between. Germline CDR1 is SGHTS and CDR2 is YDEGEE. This CDR3 is CASSLAQSGHTIYF. The CDR3 region has the DNA TGTGCCAGCAGCTTGGCCCAGTCGGGACACACCATATATTTT.

The J gene is TRBJ2-3, the V gene TRBV9; D is ambiguous. This CDR3 spans 12 amino acids. From germline, CDR1 is SGDLS and CDR2 YYNGEE. V lost 4 bases to trimming and J lost 5 bases, with 8 bases between them. The CDR3 spells CASSLQQDTQYF. CDR3 DNA sequence: TGTGCCAGCAGCCTCCAGCAAGATACGCAGTATTTT.

J is TRBJ2-7 and V is TRBV6-5, with 7 bases fitting TRBD2. Germline CDR1 MNHEY, CDR2 SVGAGI. The V gene end was trimmed by 0 bases and the J gene end by 10 bases; junction bases not matched to a gene: 3. CDR3 size: 12 residues. The DNA of the CDR3 is TGTGCCAGCAGTTACTCGGGGACTACACAGTACTTC. It encodes CASSYSGTTQYF.

The rearrangement links TRBV15 to TRBJ2-5; D ambiguous. Germline V gene sequence: CDR1 LNHNV, CDR2 YYDKDF (reference sequence). Trimming removed 0 bases at V and 1 base at J, with 6 bases between. The CDR3 has 14 residues. CDR3 in DNA: TGTGCCACCAGCAGAGATTATTCCCAAGAGACCCAGTACTTC. Amino acid sequence: CATSRDYSQETQYF.

The V and J genes are TRBV28 and TRBJ2-2, with 12 positions matching TRBD2. V was pared by 6 bases and J by 5 bases, with 19 bases of the junction left unmatched. This CDR3 has 20 amino acids. In germline, CDR1 is MDHEN, CDR2 SYDVKM. The DNA for the CDR3 is TGTGCCAGCAGGCCATTACTCGGCCTAGCGGGAGGGGTACGGACCGGGGAGCTGTTTTTT. Translation gives CASRPLLGLAGGVRTGELFF.

This chain uses TRBV2 with TRBJ2-6; a possible D gene is TRBD1 (6 bases). V shed 6 bases and J shed 1 base, with 10 bases lying between them. The CDR3 length is 15 residues. The germline V gene encodes CDR1 SNHLY and CDR2 FYNNEI. CDR3: CASSRTDSGANVLTF. In DNA form, the CDR3 reads TGTGCCAGCAGCAGGACAGATTCTGGGGCCAACGTCCTGACTTTC.

The chain uses TRBV2 and TRBJ2-1; 12 positions match TRBD2. This CDR3 is built from 16 residues. Germline CDR1 and CDR2: SNHLY and FYNNEI. V shed 6 bases and J 1 base; nucleotides not matched to a gene: 4. The CDR3 DNA sequence: TGTGCCAGCAGAAGACTAGCGGGGGATTCCTACAATGAGCAGTTCTTC. It is translated as CASRRLAGDSYNEQFF.

This rearrangement joins TRBV7-3 to TRBJ2-3; tentatively, D is TRBD1 (7 bases). The CDR3 is made up of 16 amino acids. Germline V gene lookup returns CDR1 SGHTA and CDR2 FQGTGA. V gave up 1 base and J gave up 2 bases, with 13 bases separating them. CDR3 in DNA: TGTGCCAGCAGCTTAAGTGCGGGACAGACCACAGATACGCAGTATTTT. Protein: CASSLSAGQTTDTQYF.

The chain has TRBV7-2 and TRBJ1-1; weak D call: TRBD1 (5 bases). The CDR3 loop spans 16 amino acids. CDR1 is SGHTA, CDR2 FQGNSA, per germline. The germline V and J ends were trimmed by 5 bases and 1 base, with 17 bases remaining between them. The CDR3 nucleotides are TGTGCCAGCAGCCCTCGCTGGTCAGGGACGAACACTGAAGCTTTCTTT. Translated, it gives CASSPRWSGTNTEAFF.

The chain joins TRBV5-1 to TRBJ2-1; no definite D call. V dropped 3 bases and J dropped 8 bases, with 21 bases sitting between them. Germline CDR1 and CDR2: SGHRS and YFSETQ. CDR3 length: 16 amino acids. CDR3 sequence: CASSWPAGSTGHEQFF. Here the CDR3 DNA reads TGCGCCAGCAGCTGGCCCGCCGGGTCCACCGGTCATGAGCAGTTCTTC.

This chain connects TRBV18 to TRBJ2-5, with D hard to call. CDR3 length: 15 amino acids. The germline gives CDR1 KGHSH, CDR2 LQKENI. The V end was cut by 4 bases, the J end by 1 base, with 13 bases between. In DNA form, the CDR3 reads TGTGCCAGCTCACGTTCGACTGAAGTCCAAGAGACCCAGTACTTC. Protein sequence: CASSRSTEVQETQYF.

J is TRBJ2-1 and V is TRBV11-3; D is ambiguous. The ends were cut back, 2 bases at V and 0 bases at J, with 8 bases in the middle. Germline-derived CDR1 and CDR2 are SGHNT and YENEEA. This CDR3 has 15 residues. The CDR3 protein is CASSLQQSSYNEQFF. The CDR3 DNA reads as TGTGCCAGCAGCTTACAACAGAGCTCCTACAATGAGCAGTTCTTC.

The chain employs TRBV5-1 and TRBJ2-3; TRBD2 matches 10 bases. CDR3 length: 17 amino acids. Germline V gene lookup returns CDR1 SGHRS and CDR2 YFSETQ. J lost 1 base, V lost 0 bases, and 5 bases had no gene match. The CDR3 reads CASSLVGSGGRTDTQYF. The CDR3 nucleotides read TGCGCCAGCAGCTTGGTGGGTAGCGGGGGGCGCACAGATACGCAGTATTTT.

This clone was counted a few times. The chain couples TRBV6-1 to TRBJ2-7; D is undetermined. The CDR3 totals 13 residues. CDR1 and CDR2 (germline): MNHNS, SASEGT. V dropped 1 base and J dropped 2 bases, with 6 bases sitting between them. CDR3 loop: CASSEGRPYEQYF. The CDR3 DNA is TGTGCCAGCAGTGAAGGTCGGCCCTACGAGCAGTACTTC.

The chain carries TRBV19 and TRBJ1-2; D is undetermined. Germline CDR1 LNHDA, CDR2 SQIVND (reference sequence). CDR3 length: 14 amino acids. The V gene lost 6 bases and the J gene lost 7 bases, with 18 bases spanning the gap. The CDR3 nucleotides are TGTGCCAGTAGACCCATCAACGGCCTGGGTGGCTACACCTTC. Protein sequence: CASRPINGLGGYTF.

This clone showed up just a few times. This chain uses TRBV5-1 with TRBJ2-7; 9 bases map to TRBD1. This CDR3 is 15 amino acids long. The germline V gene has CDR1 SGHRS and CDR2 YFSETQ. V gave up 7 bases and J gave up 1 base; unmatched junction bases: 9. The CDR3 is CASSPQGQGSYEQYF. CDR3 in DNA: TGCGCCAGCTCACCCCAGGGACAGGGTTCCTACGAGCAGTACTTC.

The J gene is TRBJ2-5, the V gene TRBV6-5; no reliable D call. The CDR3 extends over 15 amino acids. Germline V gene sequence: CDR1 MNHEY, CDR2 SVGAGI. Trimming cost V 1 base and J 5 bases, with 14 bases left between them. CDR3 region: CASSYFAAMGETQYF. CDR3 DNA sequence: TGTGCCAGCAGTTACTTTGCGGCGATGGGGGAGACCCAGTACTTC.

CDR3: CSASLGTGGREQYF. In nucleotides, the CDR3 is TGCAGTGCTAGTTTGGGAACAGGGGGGCGCGAGCAGTACTTC. The rearrangement links TRBV20-1 to TRBJ2-7; 8 bases match TRBD1. There are 14 residues in the CDR3. J lost 6 bases, V lost 3 bases, and 10 bases had no gene match. Germline lookup yields CDR1 DFQATT and CDR2 SNEGSKA (reference sequence).

J is TRBJ1-1 and V is TRBV2; a possible D gene is TRBD1 (6 bases). Trimming cost V 6 bases and J 12 bases, with 20 bases left between them. The CDR3 runs 13 residues. Germline V lookup: CDR1 SNHLY, CDR2 FYNNEI. The CDR3 DNA sequence: TGTGCCAGCAGACGGGGGGCCCAGGGCGTCACTTTCTTT. Translating it yields CASRRGAQGVTFF.

This chain connects TRBV30 to TRBJ1-1, with unresolved D. Germline V gives CDR1 GTSNPN, CDR2 SVGIG (reference sequence). Between the trimmed V and J ends, which lost 2 bases and 4 bases, there was a span of 8 bases. The CDR3 length is 12 residues. In nucleotides, the CDR3 is TGTGCCTGGAGTAGGAAGTTCACTGAAGCTTTCTTT. It codes for CAWSRKFTEAFF.

This clone was recorded a few times. The V call is TRBV5-1, the J call TRBJ1-5; possible D gene TRBD1, 5 bases. V lost 4 bases to trimming and J lost 7 bases, with 12 bases between them. CDR3 size: 13 residues. Germline CDR1 is SGHRS and CDR2 is YFSETQ. DNA for the CDR3: TGCGCCAGCAGCACACAGGTGGGCCAGCCCCAGCATTTT. Amino acids: CASSTQVGQPQHF.